The 5 T cell receptor beta chains below were found in one sample sequenced in a study of CD8 T cells in ankylosing spondylitis. Findings of the study overall: Characteristic, it appeared, of ankylosing spondylitis blood was a TCR beta motif of fewer than 10 highly homologous variants.

These TCRs are of unknown antigen specificity. MiXCR, run by TCRdb on the 5' RACE reads, gives a single entry per CDR3 protein. The profile shows hundreds of thousands of distinct CDR3 sequences, about 16% of them singletons. Sequencing was done on a sample of blood, either unsorted or a sorted T cell fraction (not recorded which). These receptors were collected from a male donor with ankylosing spondylitis.

V and J are TRBV2 and TRBJ1-2; 7 nucleotides align to TRBD1. The CDR3 is 14 residues long. V shed 4 bases, J shed 3 bases, and the junction held 5 bases outside the gene matches. Germline assignment: CDR1 SNHLY and CDR2 FYNNEI. CDR3 DNA: TGTGCCAGCAGTGGCCATACAGGGGACTATGGCTACACCTTC. Protein: CASSGHTGDYGYTF.

The rearrangement links TRBV3-1 to TRBJ2-1, with 9 bases that match TRBD1. The CDR3 spans 15 residues. V trimming: 0 bases; J trimming: 4 bases; junction bases outside the gene matches: 1. The germline CDR1 and CDR2 sequences are LGHDT and YNNKEL (reference sequence). CDR3 sequence: CASSQEQGAYNEQFF. CDR3 DNA sequence: TGTGCCAGCAGCCAAGAACAGGGGGCGTACAATGAGCAGTTCTTC.

The chain is built from TRBV4-1 and TRBJ2-3, with D perhaps matching TRBD2 (7 bases). Trimming left V 0 bases short and J 1 base short, with 11 bases between. The CDR3 is made up of 16 amino acids. Per germline, CDR1 MGHRA and CDR2 YSYEKL. DNA of the CDR3: TGCGCCAGCAGCCAAGATGAGGGGGGGCGCACAGATACGCAGTATTTT. Amino acid sequence: CASSQDEGGRTDTQYF.

The rearrangement uses TRBV9 and TRBJ2-1; perhaps TRBD2 as D (6 bases). Trimming took off 0 bases at V and 5 bases at J, with 15 bases between the two ends. CDR3 length equals 16 residues. CDR1 and CDR2 from the germline V gene are SGDLS and YYNGEE. CDR3 nucleotide sequence: TGTGCCAGCAGCGTAGGGTATTGGCGGGAAAACAATGAGCAGTTCTTC. Protein product: CASSVGYWRENNEQFF. Full variable domain (missing parts from reference TRBV9 and TRBJ2-1): DSGVTQTPKHLITATGQRVTLRCSPRSGDLSVYWYQQSLDQGLQFLIQYYNGEERAKGNILERFSAQQFPDLHSELNLSSLELGDSALYFCASSVGYWRENNEQFFGPGTRLTVL.

This clonotype was recorded many times. In DNA, the CDR3 is TGCAGCGCAACAGGGGAACCCCTCTACGAGCAGTACTTC. It yields the protein CSATGEPLYEQYF. V gene TRBV29-1 combines with J gene TRBJ2-7; 7 bases fit TRBD1. The V gene end was trimmed by 7 bases and the J gene end by 3 bases; junction bases not matched to a gene: 9. This CDR3 region has 13 residues. Germline V CDR1 and CDR2: SQVTM, ANQGSEA.